The following is a TCR beta chain sequence with its context. Its cognate antigen has yet to be identified. No much larger clonotype is one base removed from it; base qualities were not supplied. The data were obtained in a study of T cell responses to AZD1222 COVID-19 vaccine (dated by TCRdb to the early 2020s). As for the study more broadly: A total of 233 trial participants underwent TCR sequencing, of whom around 200 received two doses of AZD1222 and around 26 received two doses of the MenACWY control vaccine. Trial participants were enrolled by age into subgroups of 18-55, 56-69 and 70-plus years, and roughly 150, 30 and 60 TCR-sequenced participants, respectively, were included in these subgroups.

The research as a whole found: The vaccine-associated CD4 TCRs covered the entire spike protein, and the dominant responses fell in regions 160-218 and 743-854. Only five to seven AZD1222 recipients were SARS-CoV-2 seropositive at baseline, limiting conclusions about previously exposed vaccinees. Because no day 14 peak-response samples were available, repertoires were characterized only after the peak T cell response. In the small 56-69-year group, the increase in depth fell short of significance, most likely because of low power. After two AZD1222 doses, both the breadth and the depth of spike-specific TCRs were significantly higher than at day 0 and than in MenACWY recipients. Reportedly, close to half of the unique spike-specific TCRs recognized epitopes lying outside the regions that are mutated in the B.1.351 and B.1.1.7 variants. Most participants were white British and females outnumbered males, and the authors suggested that clonal diversity may have been underestimated.

The time point tag for this specimen amounts to: about 28 days (+/-7) after the second vaccine dose. The label giving this sample's treatment or condition can be read as: meningococcal conjugate vaccine given as trial control. Samples from vaccinated people were obtained from the UK trials COV001 and COV002, which included a single-blind randomized controlled phase 2/3 trial of AZD1222 (ChAdOx1 nCoV-19) in healthy adults. For TCRbeta chain sequencing, PBMC samples were collected from trial participants at day 0 and at day 28 after the second dose. Between the V and J ends, shortened by 6 bases and 0 bases respectively, the junction contains 11 bases. CDR1 and CDR2 were assigned from the germline V gene as MNHEY and SVGAGI. The CDR3 contains 14 residues, cysteine and phenylalanine counted. Only the CDR3 portion is preserved as DNA: 42 bases, with reading frame beginning at the first base. The CDR3 regions of human TCRbeta chains were analyzed by immunosequencing. The source study handled its data this way. Repertoire TCRs were matched against a reference library of SARS-CoV-2-specific TCRs generated with the MIRA antigen-specificity platform. Breadth meant the fraction of unique TCRs that were SARS-CoV-2-associated, whereas depth meant the fraction of total T cells that were SARS-CoV-2-associated. Each spike-specific TCR was assigned to its reactive spike region and to a CD4 or CD8 class using the MIRA data. Log10-transformed breadth and depth values were compared by one-way ANOVA with Sidak's multiple comparisons tests. Not all clones reach the TCRdb copy of this immuneACCESS table, which keeps in-frame sequences only. Checked studies attribute under half of the gap to unresolved V genes and leave the rest unexplained. V and J calls and clone size are given by that table; D and trimming were obtained from the DNA. A total of 130,000 or so clones appear in this sample, about 90% of them only once. The ten largest account for around 7.6% of the sample.

The receptor chain draws on TRBV6-5 and TRBJ1-2; possibly the D gene is TRBD1, per 5 matching bases. The sequence was obtained from an adult who received the MenACWY meningococcal vaccine as a control. The sample here was peripheral blood, taken 28 days after the second dose of the MenACWY control vaccine. CDR3 reads: CASRPTVSNYGYTF. In nucleotides, the sequence is TGTGCCAGCAGACCGACAGTATCTAACTATGGCTACACCTTC.